This paragraph reports one TCR beta chain. What it binds is unknown. Germline-derived CDR1 and CDR2 are SEHNR and FQNEAQ (reference sequence). The CDR3 contains 15 residues. 5'RACE template switching with UMIs produced the TCR beta cDNA. TCRdb processed the 5' RACE reads again and assigns one entry to each CDR3 protein, with no DNA. The sample has more than 400,000 distinct CDR3 sequences. This entry comes from a study of T cells expressing NK-cell markers. Study findings and constraints: Nothing established the HCMV specificity of expanded NKG2C+ T cell clones. The study found dominant NKG2C+ clonotypes at about 1.0-8% of CD8+ T cells in roughly six donors. The CD3+CD56-NKG2C+ fraction of a handful of donors was also led by these clonotypes.

The chain recombines TRBV7-9 with TRBJ2-5; TCRdb lists TRBD1, though no DNA is available to test this call. Sequences were obtained from blood T cells: a sorted CD56 or NKG2C T cell subset, CD4+ or CD8+ T cells, or bulk PBMC T cells (not recorded which). The sequence was obtained from a woman between 18 and 75 years old in good health. The CDR3 sequence: CASSFVPKDQETQYF.